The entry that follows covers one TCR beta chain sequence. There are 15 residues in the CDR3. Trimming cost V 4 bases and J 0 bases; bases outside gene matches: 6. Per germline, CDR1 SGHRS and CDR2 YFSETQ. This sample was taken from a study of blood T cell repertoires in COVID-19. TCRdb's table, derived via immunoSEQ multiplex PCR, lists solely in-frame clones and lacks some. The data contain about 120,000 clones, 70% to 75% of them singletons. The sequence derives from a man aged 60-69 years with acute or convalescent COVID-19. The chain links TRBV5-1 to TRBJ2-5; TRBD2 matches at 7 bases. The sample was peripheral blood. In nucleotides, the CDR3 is TGCGCCAGCAGCAGAAGCGGGGTGAACCAAGAGACCCAGTACTTC. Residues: CASSRSGVNQETQYF.